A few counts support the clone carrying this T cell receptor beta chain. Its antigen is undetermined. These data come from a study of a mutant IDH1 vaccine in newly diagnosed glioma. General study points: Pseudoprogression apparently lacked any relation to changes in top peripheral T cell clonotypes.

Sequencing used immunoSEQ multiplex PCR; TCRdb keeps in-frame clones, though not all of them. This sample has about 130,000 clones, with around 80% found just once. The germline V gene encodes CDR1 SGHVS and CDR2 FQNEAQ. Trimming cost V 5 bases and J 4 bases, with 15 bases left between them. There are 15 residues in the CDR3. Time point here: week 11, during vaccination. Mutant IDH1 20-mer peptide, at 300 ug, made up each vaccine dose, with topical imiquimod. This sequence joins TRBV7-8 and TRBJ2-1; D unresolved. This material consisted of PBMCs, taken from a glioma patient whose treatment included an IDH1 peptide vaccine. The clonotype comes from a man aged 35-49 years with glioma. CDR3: CASSPSRRSYNEQFF. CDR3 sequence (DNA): TGTGCCAGCAGCCCGAGTCGGCGGTCTTACAATGAGCAGTTCTTC.